The 27 T cell receptor beta chains below all came from one sample that was sequenced in a study of blood T cell repertoires in COVID-19. Here immunoSEQ multiplex PCR was the method, and the copy in TCRdb shows in-frame clones only, minus some. Of about 270,000 clones detected, around 86% appear once; the ten largest clones hold just under 9%. Sequenced: peripheral blood. These receptors were taken from a man between 40 and 49 years old with active or convalescent COVID-19.

Note on this clone: The junction departs from germline at one end; a sequencing error may be responsible. V gene TRBV6-6 combines with J gene TRBJ1-4, with D maybe TRBD1 (6 bases). Germline V CDR1 and CDR2: MNHNY, SVGAGI (reference sequence). The CDR3 is made up of 12 amino acids. CDR3 coding DNA: TGTGCCAGCAGTTACGGCCCTGGGGGCCCGGTCTTT. Its translation: CASSYGPGGPVF.

The chain couples TRBV9 to TRBJ1-6; 8 bases are shared with TRBD1. The CDR3 has 14 residues. CDR1 and CDR2 from the germline V gene are SGDLS and YYNGEE. The ends lost 3 bases at V and 11 bases at J; junction bases unmatched: 7. CDR3 nucleotide sequence: TGTGCCAGCAGCGATCGGACAGGGTGGCCACCCCTCCACTTT. Protein product: CASSDRTGWPPLHF.

The chain links TRBV5-4 to TRBJ2-1; 12 bases are a match to TRBD2. The CDR3 has 17 amino acids. Germline CDR1 and CDR2: SGHNT and YYREEE (reference sequence). V trimming: 5 bases; J trimming: 6 bases; junction bases outside the gene matches: 12. Written as DNA, the CDR3 is TGTGCCAGCAGTCAGGACAGCGGACTAGCGGGGATCAATGAGCAGTTCTTC. Its translation: CASSQDSGLAGINEQFF.

This clone appeared a few times. The chain carries TRBV30 and TRBJ1-5; tentative D call: TRBD1 (6 bases). Germline V CDR1 and CDR2: GTSNPN, SVGIG (reference sequence). This CDR3 region has 12 residues. Trimming removed 0 bases at V and 6 bases at J, with 6 bases between. The CDR3: CAWSVQGQPQHF. DNA of the CDR3: TGTGCCTGGAGTGTACAGGGTCAGCCCCAGCATTTT.

The chain links TRBV19 to TRBJ2-5, with D maybe TRBD1 (6 bases). Germline-derived CDR1 and CDR2 are LNHDA and SQIVND (reference sequence). This CDR3 contains 13 residues. Trimming shortened V by 3 bases and J by 7 bases, and 12 bases separated the two germline ends. CDR3 protein: CASSIRTVATQYF. The CDR3 nucleotides read TGTGCCAGTAGTATTCGGACAGTTGCGACCCAGTACTTC.

The chain links TRBV18 to TRBJ2-1, with 8 bases that match TRBD2. The length of the CDR3 is 19 residues. V was pared by 7 bases and J by 1 base, with 18 bases of the junction left unmatched. Germline V CDR1 and CDR2: KGHSH, LQKENI. CDR3 DNA sequence: TGTGCCAGCTTACTCACAACCACGGGACTAGGGGGATCCTACAATGAGCAGTTCTTC. Translation: CASLLTTTGLGGSYNEQFF.

The J gene is TRBJ2-1, the V gene TRBV18; 12 bases are shared with TRBD2. CDR1 is KGHSH, CDR2 LQKENI, per germline. J was trimmed by 5 bases and V by 3 bases; bases with no gene match: 8. The CDR3 totals 17 residues. The CDR3 region is CASSPAIGLAGHNEQFF. Here the CDR3 DNA reads TGTGCCAGCTCACCTGCCATCGGACTAGCGGGACACAATGAGCAGTTCTTC.

This clone was seen once. The CDR3 nucleotides are TGTGCCACCAGTGATAAAACTAGAGCTCCCGTTTATGAGCAGTTCTTC. Its translation is CATSDKTRAPVYEQFF. The V and J genes are TRBV24-1 and TRBJ2-1; a weak D match, TRBD2 (5 bases). The CDR3 loop spans 16 amino acids. Looked up from germline, CDR1 is KGHDR and CDR2 is SFDVKD. Deletions cut 3 bases from V and 8 bases from J, with 19 bases between.

This clone was found a few times. The chain is built from TRBV4-1 and TRBJ1-1; D is undetermined. Trimming took off 0 bases at V and 0 bases at J, with 11 bases between the two ends. The CDR3 length is 16 residues. Germline CDR1 reads MGHRA; CDR2 reads YSYEKL. CDR3: CASSQDMAGLNTEAFF. Written as DNA, the CDR3 is TGCGCCAGCAGCCAAGATATGGCGGGCTTGAACACTGAAGCTTTCTTT.

This clone has only one observation. The chain is built from TRBV5-1 and TRBJ2-7; 10 nucleotides line up with TRBD1. Germline assignment: CDR1 SGHRS and CDR2 YFSETQ. The CDR3 spans 14 residues. V lost 4 bases, J lost 3 bases, and 4 bases stayed unmatched. The chain's CDR3 is CASSPGQGSYEQYF. CDR3 in DNA: TGCGCCAGCAGCCCGGGACAGGGGAGCTACGAGCAGTACTTC.

This rearrangement joins TRBV9 to TRBJ1-4; the match to TRBD1 covers 7 bases. With V trimmed by 2 bases and J by 8 bases, 6 bases remained unmatched. Per germline, CDR1 SGDLS and CDR2 YYNGEE. The CDR3 has 14 residues. The CDR3 protein is CASSVTGPPEKLFF. The DNA of the CDR3 is TGTGCCAGCAGCGTGACAGGGCCGCCGGAAAAACTGTTTTTT. Full variable domain (outside the CDR3, taken from reference TRBV9 and TRBJ1-4): DSGVTQTPKHLITATGQRVTLRCSPRSGDLSVYWYQQSLDQGLQFLIQYYNGEERAKGNILERFSAQQFPDLHSELNLSSLELGDSALYFCASSVTGPPEKLFFGSGTQLSVL.

This clone has a handful of counts. The CDR3 DNA follows: TGTGCCAGCAGCCCACTAGCGGGACGCAACAATGAGCAGTTCTTC. It specifies CASSPLAGRNNEQFF. This chain uses TRBV11-3 with TRBJ2-1; 10 bases align to TRBD2. CDR1 and CDR2 from the germline V gene are SGHNT and YENEEA. V lost 5 bases, J lost 5 bases, and 6 bases stayed unmatched. The CDR3 spans 15 residues.

This clone was seen once. The J gene is TRBJ2-7, the V gene TRBV28; 8 bases agree with TRBD1. V dropped 6 bases and J dropped 7; count of bases not matched to a gene: 14. The CDR3 length is 15 residues. Germline V gives CDR1 MDHEN, CDR2 SYDVKM. In DNA form, the CDR3 reads TGTGCCAGCAGAGACCTTCTCTTGACAGGGGAAGAGCAGTACTTC. It codes for CASRDLLLTGEEQYF. The full variable domain, with the rest looked up from reference TRBV28 and TRBJ2-7, is DVKVTQSSRYLVKRTGEKVFLECVQDMDHENMFWYRQDPGLGLRLIYFSYDVKMKEKGDIPEGYSVSREKKERFSLILESASTNQTSMYLCASRDLLLTGEEQYFGPGTRLTVT.

The chain is built from TRBV27 and TRBJ2-1; 7 bases are a match to TRBD2. In germline, CDR1 is MNHEY, CDR2 SMNVEV (reference sequence). This CDR3 is built from 16 residues. V shed 4 bases, J shed 7 bases, and the junction held 13 bases outside the gene matches. CDR3 sequence reads: CASSSSGGSGLNEQFF. The DNA of the CDR3 is TGTGCCAGCAGTTCGTCGGGTGGTAGCGGGTTAAATGAGCAGTTCTTC.

This CDR3 reads CASSIGANNEQFF. CDR3 nucleotide sequence: TGTGCCAGTAGTATTGGGGCTAACAATGAGCAGTTCTTC. The chain joins TRBV19 to TRBJ2-1; maybe TRBD1 (5 bases). The CDR3 totals 13 residues. Germline assignment: CDR1 LNHDA and CDR2 SQIVND (reference sequence). Trimming took off 3 bases at V and 5 bases at J, with 8 bases between the two ends.

This chain links TRBV6-5 with TRBJ2-1; 7 nucleotides align to TRBD1. This CDR3 is 16 amino acids long. Trimming cost V 4 bases and J 11 bases; bases outside gene matches: 17. Looked up from germline, CDR1 is MNHEY and CDR2 is SVGAGI. The CDR3 protein is CASSSVLRGGSIKQFF. In DNA form, the CDR3 reads TGTGCCAGCAGTTCCGTCCTCCGAGGGGGCTCGATAAAGCAGTTCTTC.

The chain carries TRBV11-3 and TRBJ2-3; the match to TRBD2 covers 9 bases. Germline values: CDR1 SGHNT, CDR2 YENEEA. The V gene end was trimmed by 0 bases and the J gene end by 2 bases; junction bases not matched to a gene: 3. CDR3 length: 16 amino acids. Written as DNA, the CDR3 is TGTGCCAGCAGCTTAGAGTGGACTAGCGACACAGATACGCAGTATTTT. Its translation: CASSLEWTSDTDTQYF. The full variable domain, its missing parts supplied by reference TRBV11-3 and TRBJ2-3, is EAGVVQSPRYKIIEKKQPVAFWCNPISGHNTLYWYLQNLGQGPELLIRYENEEAVDDSQLPKDRFSAERLKGVDSTLKIQPAELGDSAVYLCASSLEWTSDTDTQYFGPGTRLTVL.

The chain has TRBV5-1 and TRBJ2-5, with 7 bases identical to TRBD2. Losses at the gene ends were 0 bases for V and 1 base for J; bases not matched to a gene: 6. The length of the CDR3 is 16 residues. CDR1 and CDR2 from the germline V gene are SGHRS and YFSETQ. The chain's CDR3 is CASSLVAGVSQETQYF. In DNA, the CDR3 is TGCGCCAGCAGCTTGGTGGCGGGAGTAAGCCAAGAGACCCAGTACTTC.

The rearrangement links TRBV18 to TRBJ1-5; possible D gene TRBD1, 6 bases. V lost 3 bases and J 5 bases, leaving 11 bases between the germline ends. Germline CDR1 and CDR2: KGHSH and LQKENI. CDR3 size: 14 residues. The CDR3 region is CASSPNRDDQPQHF. CDR3 DNA: TGTGCCAGCTCACCTAACAGGGACGATCAGCCCCAGCATTTT.

The gene calls are TRBV30 and TRBJ2-6; D not certain. The CDR3 spans 12 residues. Per germline, CDR1 GTSNPN and CDR2 SVGIG (reference sequence). Trimming cost V 5 bases and J 2 bases, with 4 bases left between them. CDR3 nucleotides: TGTGCCTGGGATACTGGGGCCAACGTCCTGACTTTC. This codes for CAWDTGANVLTF.

This rearrangement joins TRBV7-9 to TRBJ1-3, with D perhaps matching TRBD1 (5 bases). The CDR3 is 15 amino acids. Germline V gene lookup returns CDR1 SEHNR and CDR2 FQNEAQ (reference sequence). The V and J ends lost 2 bases and 3 bases respectively, with 11 bases between them. The CDR3 DNA reads TGTGCCAGCAGCTTAACGGGGGACTTTGGAAACACCATATATTTT. Its protein product is CASSLTGDFGNTIYF.

This chain joins TRBV3-1 (or the pseudogene TRBV3-2) and TRBJ2-5; D may be TRBD2 (6 bases). V lost 6 bases, J lost 6 bases, and 23 bases lay in between. Germline V gene data show CDR1 as LGHDT and CDR2 as YNNKEL (reference sequence). CDR3 size: 16 residues. As DNA, the CDR3 is TGTGCCAGCAGTCTAGAACCGGGACTGACGAAGAAGACCCAGTACTTC. It encodes CASSLEPGLTKKTQYF.

The V and J genes are TRBV10-1 and TRBJ2-5, with unresolved D. The CDR3 has 13 amino acids. Germline V gene sequence: CDR1 WNHNN, CDR2 SYGVQD (reference sequence). Between the trimmed V and J ends, which lost 3 bases and 1 base, there was a span of 6 bases. CDR3 sequence: CASSDPGQETQYF. The CDR3, as DNA: TGCGCCAGCAGTGACCCGGGCCAAGAGACCCAGTACTTC.

The rearrangement uses TRBV7-9 and TRBJ2-1, with a possible D match to TRBD1 (6 bases). The CDR3 is 15 amino acids. Trimming removed 5 bases from V and 0 bases from J, with 11 bases in between. CDR1 is SEHNR, CDR2 FQNEAQ, per germline (reference sequence). The CDR3 DNA is TGTGCCAGCAGCATACAGGGTTACTCCTACAATGAGCAGTTCTTC. It is translated as CASSIQGYSYNEQFF.

This chain joins TRBV6-5 and TRBJ1-1, with a possible D match to TRBD1 (5 bases). Germline CDR1 is MNHEY and CDR2 is SVGAGI. Trimming shortened V by 0 bases and J by 12 bases, and 14 bases separated the two germline ends. The CDR3 extends over 13 amino acids. In nucleotides, the CDR3 is TGTGCCAGCAGTTACTCGCTCTGGGGGGATCCTTTCTTT. Translated: CASSYSLWGDPFF.

The chain uses TRBV27 and TRBJ2-5; possibly TRBD2 for D (5 bases). V lost 2 bases to trimming and J lost 4 bases, with 5 bases between them. The CDR3 is 12 amino acids. Germline V gives CDR1 MNHEY, CDR2 SMNVEV (reference sequence). The DNA of the CDR3 is TGTGCCAGCAGTTTAGCGGGAGAGACCCAGTACTTC. Translated: CASSLAGETQYF.

The V gene is TRBV9, the J gene TRBJ2-5; 10 nucleotides agree with TRBD2. The CDR3 runs to 15 residues. The germline V gene encodes CDR1 SGDLS and CDR2 YYNGEE. V lost 3 bases, J lost 2 bases, and 4 bases stayed unmatched. CDR3 residues: CASSEGLAFQETQYF. CDR3 DNA sequence: TGTGCCAGCAGCGAGGGACTAGCGTTTCAAGAGACCCAGTACTTC.